The T cell receptor (beta chain) described here comes from a study of blood T cell repertoires in COVID-19. Across the study: COVID-19 samples, acute and convalescent, were from the United States, Italy and Spain. PBMCs, B-cell-depleted T cells, or T cells provided the cDNA or gDNA that made up the material.

Per the germline V gene, CDR1 is LNHDA and CDR2 is SQIVND (reference sequence). V lost 3 bases to trimming and J lost 3 bases, with 15 bases between them. The CDR3 consists of 16 residues. Study processing details: Amplification of reference gene primers was used by the study to estimate nucleated cell counts. Sequenced by immunoSEQ multiplex PCR; TCRdb stores in-frame clones only, minus some. D and trimming were read from the DNA, whereas the V and J calls and clone size are those reported in that table. This repertoire shows fewer than 300,000 clones, around 80% found once; its top ten account for roughly 5%.

The chain is built from TRBV19 and TRBJ1-5; tentatively, D is TRBD1 (6 bases). This TCR came from a man older than 75 with acute or convalescent COVID-19. Sequencing was performed on peripheral blood. CDR3 protein: CASSILPQGYNQPQHF. CDR3 sequence (DNA): TGTGCCAGTAGTATTTTACCACAGGGATACAATCAGCCCCAGCATTTT.